This T cell receptor beta chain is from a study of T cell responses to AZD1222 COVID-19 vaccine. This clone was detected only a few times. Its cognate antigen is unknown. Generated by immunoSEQ multiplex PCR, the TCRdb table keeps only in-frame clones and is missing some. The table shows around 160,000 clones, with approximately 78% occurring only once. V lost 2 bases, J lost 0 bases, and 7 bases stayed unmatched. This CDR3 contains 18 residues. From germline, CDR1 is LGHNA and CDR2 YNFKEQ. Study conclusions and caveats: Donors skewed white British and female; clonal diversity was possibly underestimated. The study sampled repertoires only after the peak T cell response.

This sequence originates from an adult in good health. Material: peripheral blood, obtained on day 0 of MenACWY control vaccination. V gene TRBV4-2 combines with J gene TRBJ2-2, with 9 bases matching TRBD2. The CDR3 nucleotides read TGTGCCAGCAGCCAACCAAGCGGGGGGCTGTCGAACACCGGGGAGCTGTTTTTT. This gives the protein CASSQPSGGLSNTGELFF.